Below, one TCR beta chain is given with its context. In its sample, this clonotype comes out as medium-sized (0.01 to 0.1%). Its target antigen remains unknown. No per-base quality is available; no much larger clone lies one base away. Receptor amplification or capture employed 5' RACE. Reads for this sample came from a NextSeq 500. In the TCR library protocol, unique molecular identifiers were attached to individual cDNA molecules to correct for PCR bias and sequencing error. TCR alpha and beta chains were both sequenced, and the abundances of alpha and beta sequences in each sample were closely correlated with each other. Per the source publication's procedure: Decombinator V4 was used to perform V gene, J gene and CDR3 annotation of TCR sequences. TCRs were defined as expanded if a significant change between any two time points was detected under a Poisson model with p below 0.0001. TCR abundances were normalised to the total number of TCRs sequenced per sample and were expressed as counts per million. MAIT TCRs were defined by TRAV1-2 paired with TRAJ12, TRAJ20 or TRAJ33, and iNKT TCRs by TRAV10 paired with TRAJ18. VDJdb, accessed 1 November 2021, was searched for CMV, EBV and SARS-CoV-2 annotated TCRs, with TCRs annotated for multiple antigens excluded. The public reads were reanalyzed by TCRdb: fastp trimming at Q25, MiXCR alignment, in-frame beta chains only. Rows with one shared CDR3 protein collapse into an entry with the most common genes and DNA. For this entry, the V and J calls and clone size follow TCRdb and not the study's own pipeline. The sample table lists some 28,000 distinct CDR3 sequences, approximately 5.1% of them with a count of one. Approximately 23% of the sample is in the top ten clones.

The sample comes from a study of early T cells in non-severe SARS-CoV-2 infection (dated by TCRdb to the early 2020s). A note on the overall study: Bulk RNA from unsorted whole blood was used for TCR sequencing, so alpha and beta chains could not be paired. Paper-wide results and their limitations: VDJdb matching was skewed toward anti-spike CD8 responses and likely underestimated virus-specific expansions by missing private and CD4 specificities.

Set within a cohort of healthcare workers in London, UK, this nested case-control study involved weekly PCR testing of nasopharyngeal swabs along with blood sampling. Healthcare workers were recruited during the week of the UK lockdown, between 23 and 31 March 2020, and followed weekly for up to about 15 weeks. The CDR3 covers 13 residues, taking in both the cysteine and the phenylalanine. Only the CDR3 DNA is retained, 39 bases long and in frame from the first base. CDR1 and CDR2 are read off the germline V gene as MNHEY and SVGAGI. The germline ends are 11 bases apart after V is trimmed by 4 bases and J by 4 bases.

This TCR was recovered from an adult who was a healthcare worker with PCR-confirmed SARS-CoV-2 infection or an uninfected control (not recorded which). Sequencing used whole blood. The chain uses TRBV6-5 and TRBJ2-7, with the identity of the D gene unclear. The CDR3 here reads CASSSLALYEQYF. The DNA is as follows: TGTGCCAGCAGTTCCCTGGCTTTATACGAGCAGTACTTC.